This passage covers 6 T cell receptor beta chains from one sample sequenced in a study of T cell responses to AZD1222 COVID-19 vaccine. This table comes from immunoSEQ multiplex PCR, and its TCRdb copy is limited to in-frame clones, with some not included. The table shows about 130,000 clones, with about 82% occurring only once. The material was peripheral blood, obtained 28 days after the second dose of the MenACWY control vaccine. Receptor source: an adult who received the MenACWY meningococcal vaccine as a control.

The chain employs TRBV15 and TRBJ2-1; 11 positions match TRBD2. The trim removed 1 base at V and 8 bases at J, leaving 7 bases unmatched. The CDR3 spans 16 residues. Germline V gene lookup returns CDR1 LNHNV and CDR2 YYDKDF (reference sequence). This CDR3 reads CATSRGLAGNRYEQFF. The CDR3 DNA reads TGTGCCACCAGCAGAGGACTAGCGGGAAACCGCTATGAGCAGTTCTTC.

The chain recombines TRBV6-5 with TRBJ1-5, with D hard to call. CDR1 is MNHEY and CDR2 is SVGAGI in the germline V gene. V gave up 4 bases and J gave up 5 bases, with 9 bases separating them. The CDR3 runs to 13 residues. The CDR3 spells CASSLDMYQPQHF. The CDR3 DNA sequence: TGTGCCAGCAGTTTAGACATGTATCAGCCCCAGCATTTT.

The V and J genes are TRBV5-1 and TRBJ2-1, with D possibly being TRBD1 or TRBD2 (5 bases each). The CDR3 has 15 amino acids. With 0 bases removed from V and 1 base from J, the gap between germline ends came to 8 bases. CDR1 and CDR2 (germline): SGHRS, YFSETQ. Written as DNA, the CDR3 is TGCGCCAGCAGCTTGGACGGGGCATCCTACAATGAGCAGTTCTTC. It is translated as CASSLDGASYNEQFF.

This chain connects TRBV28 to TRBJ2-2, with 8 nucleotides matching TRBD1. Trimming took 5 bases from V and 6 from J; bases not matched to a gene: 8. The CDR3 is 15 residues long. Germline CDR1 reads MDHEN; CDR2 reads SYDVKM. The CDR3 reads CASSTRTGSSGELFF. The CDR3 DNA follows: TGTGCCAGCAGTACACGGACAGGGAGTTCCGGGGAGCTGTTTTTT. The complete variable domain, with remaining parts taken from reference TRBV28 and TRBJ2-2, reads DVKVTQSSRYLVKRTGEKVFLECVQDMDHENMFWYRQDPGLGLRLIYFSYDVKMKEKGDIPEGYSVSREKKERFSLILESASTNQTSMYLCASSTRTGSSGELFFGEGSRLTVL.

The chain employs TRBV28 and TRBJ2-2, with 7 bases that match TRBD1. The CDR3 covers 12 residues. CDR1 is MDHEN, CDR2 SYDVKM, per germline. V lost 6 bases and J lost 6; bases outside the gene matches: 1. CDR3 in amino acids: CASRTGSGELFF. The CDR3 DNA reads as TGTGCCAGCAGGACAGGGTCCGGGGAGCTGTTTTTT.

This rearrangement joins TRBV5-1 to TRBJ1-1, with D possibly matching TRBD1 (6 bases). Germline V gene lookup returns CDR1 SGHRS and CDR2 YFSETQ. The CDR3 runs to 13 residues. V was clipped by 2 bases and J by 4 bases, with 9 bases between them. DNA of the CDR3: TGCGCCAGCAGCTTACAGGGTGGCACTGAAGCTTTCTTT. This encodes CASSLQGGTEAFF.